Detailed here is one TCR beta chain. Its binding antigen is unknown. No base quality information exists; no much larger clone differs at one position. The CDR3 contains 11 residues, cysteine and phenylalanine counted. Of all the DNA, just the CDR3 is kept, 33 bases in frame from base 1. Looking up the germline V gene (reference sequence) yields CDR1 GTSNPN and CDR2 SVGIG. V is pared back by 4 bases and J by 12 bases, with 15 bases lying between the germline termini. High-throughput TCR beta sequencing profiled peripheral blood CD8+ and CD4+ T cells from healthy donors, Susac syndrome patients and multiple sclerosis patients. The multiple sclerosis controls were treatment-naive patients who had stable or active relapsing-remitting disease and met the revised McDonald criteria. CD8+ TEMRA cells were enriched by FACS, while bulk CD8+ and CD4+ T cells were purified by magnetic negative isolation. Blood was collected in EDTA tubes and processed within 24 hours, with PBMCs isolated through density gradient centrifugation. PBMCs intended for TCR sequencing were cryopreserved in liquid nitrogen and were subsequently thawed in a 37 degrees C water bath. The sorted or isolated CD4+, CD8+ and CD8+ TEMRA cells had a purity of 90% or higher.

This sample was taken from a study of CD8 T cells in Susac syndrome (dated by TCRdb to about 2019). About the full investigation: Repertoire sequencing was used to test whether CD8+ T cell activation and differentiation in Susac syndrome was antigen driven. The study compared CD8+ T cell repertoire clonality among 12 healthy donors, about 14 Susac syndrome patients and around 16 multiple sclerosis patients.

RNA was extracted with the RNeasy kit and 0.5 to 1 ug was reverse transcribed using random hexamers. TCR beta CDR3 regions were amplified with the immunoSEQ multiplex PCR assay covering 54 Vbeta and 13 Jbeta segments. PCR amplification bias was corrected by using a synthetic template baseline for primer optimization and computational correction. For the original study's pipeline: Reads were annotated to V, D and J genes per IMGT and analyzed with immunoSEQ Analyzer, keeping only productive sequences. Clonality was computed as one minus Shannon entropy normalized by log2 of the number of productive unique sequences. Public and private clones were assessed among the 100 most prevalent clones of each patient and control. Susac-specific clones were defined as absent from healthy and MS cohorts, 1052 published viral clones and other ImmuneACCESS disease sequences. TCRdb trimmed the raw reads at Q25, called clones with MiXCR and kept productive beta chains. CDR3 protein sequences are deduplicated, and each keeps its most common genes and DNA. These V and J calls derive from TCRdb rather than the authors' analysis. Recorded for this sample are about 130,000 distinct CDR3 sequences; approximately 90% of them occurred a single time. 0.24% of the sample rests with the top ten.

The paper's findings and limits, for the study overall: The number of individuals in the TCR sequencing and HLA analysis was acknowledged as relatively small.

Sequencing was carried out using CD8+ T cells from PBMCs. The rearranged chain carries TRBV30 and TRBJ1-2; there is no confident call for the D gene. The source of this sequence is a human donor with multiple sclerosis. The CDR3: CAWNGGSINTF. The nucleotide sequence is TGTGCCTGGAATGGTGGCAGCATAAACACCTTC.